The entry below describes one T cell receptor (beta chain). Its matching antigen is unknown. A multiplex PCR was run with 60 Vbeta primers and 13 Jbeta primers. Per the study methods: It was a later analysis that counted tens of millions of unique TCR beta chains, of which some 9.9 million were shared. The protocol was immunoSEQ multiplex PCR, while the TCRdb copy is restricted to in-frame clones and leaves out a portion. That table gives V, J and clone size, and the DNA gave D and trimming. The table includes under 200,000 clones, roughly 77% detected once. This sample is drawn from a study of cytomegalovirus exposure and HLA in healthy donors. Germline V gives CDR1 MNHNS, CDR2 SASEGT. Trimming took 1 base from V and 3 from J; bases not matched to a gene: 9. The CDR3 has 17 amino acids. General study points: An analysis done earlier found most TCR beta V segments productive about 90% or about 30% of the time.

The sequenced sample consisted of PBMCs. The chain uses TRBV6-1 and TRBJ2-3, with TRBD2 identical over 8 bases. The sequence was obtained from a woman aged 40 to 50 in good health and CMV-seropositive. CDR3 nucleotide sequence: TGTGCCAGCAGTGAAGTTGGCGGGGGGAGGGGGACAGATACGCAGTATTTT. This encodes CASSEVGGGRGTDTQYF.